A single sample is the source of the 2 T cell receptor beta chains below, sequenced in a study of vaccination effects on CD4 cells after COVID-19. For these receptors, no antigen is known. Assay used: immunoSEQ multiplex PCR; TCRdb lists only in-frame clones, some missing. The sample records about 11,000 clones, approximately 69% being singletons. Pools of viral peptides were used by the ViraFEST assay to expand antigen-specific CD4+ T cells ahead of sequencing. Culture proceeded for 10 days, and CD4+ T cells were then isolated. Sample: CD4+ T cells from PBMCs cultured with HCoV-229E spike peptides, taken before COVID-19 vaccination. The receptors were gathered from a human donor who received a COVID-19 vaccine.

The rearrangement links TRBV6-5 to TRBJ2-2; weak D call: TRBD1 (5 bases). Trimming stripped 7 bases from V and 8 bases from J, with 14 bases between. Germline assignment: CDR1 MNHEY and CDR2 SVGAGI. The CDR3 totals 13 residues. The CDR3, as DNA: TGTGCCAGCACCGCCAGGGCCCGGGGGGAGCTGTTTTTT. It translates to CASTARARGELFF.

The V and J genes are TRBV20-1 and TRBJ2-1; D is unresolved. Looked up from germline, CDR1 is DFQATT and CDR2 is SNEGSKA (reference sequence). V was trimmed by 0 bases and J by 8 bases, leaving 5 bases between them. CDR3 length: 11 residues. The DNA for the CDR3 is TGCAGTGCTAGAGATGGGCATGAGCAGTTCTTC. The encoded protein is CSARDGHEQFF.